The 6 T cell receptor beta chains reported below all come from one sample, sequenced in a study of T cell responses to AZD1222 COVID-19 vaccine. Using immunoSEQ multiplex PCR, the repertoire was profiled, and TCRdb retains in-frame clones only, with some absent. The sample holds about 220,000 clones, 85% to 95% seen once. The specimen comprised peripheral blood, sampled on day 0 of MenACWY control vaccination. These receptors came from an adult in good health.

V gene TRBV7-2 combines with J gene TRBJ1-2, with 7 nucleotides matching TRBD1. Germline CDR1 SGHTA, CDR2 FQGNSA. The V gene end was trimmed by 5 bases and the J gene end by 2 bases; junction bases not matched to a gene: 8. The CDR3 has 15 residues. DNA for the CDR3: TGTGCCAGCAGCACAAGACAGGGCCCAAACTATGGCTACACCTTC. Translating gives CASSTRQGPNYGYTF.

V gene TRBV10-3 combines with J gene TRBJ2-1; D not certain. Germline values: CDR1 ENHRY, CDR2 SYGVKD. V lost 4 bases and J 10 bases, leaving 8 bases between the germline ends. CDR3 size: 11 residues. CDR3 in DNA: TGTGCCATCAGTGGGGGTCCCGAGCAGTTCTTC. Amino acids: CAISGGPEQFF.

The chain couples TRBV18 to TRBJ1-3; D remains unclear. The germline gives CDR1 KGHSH, CDR2 LQKENI. The CDR3 has 15 amino acids. V lost 2 bases to trimming and J lost 4 bases, with 12 bases between them. The CDR3 DNA sequence: TGTGCCAGCTCACCATCCCAAGTCAAGGGAAACACCATATATTTT. This codes for CASSPSQVKGNTIYF.

The V call is TRBV10-3, the J call TRBJ1-2, with TRBD1 matching 7 bases. This CDR3 contains 15 residues. Per the germline V gene, CDR1 is ENHRY and CDR2 is SYGVKD. The ends lost 4 bases at V and 0 bases at J; junction bases unmatched: 5. CDR3 bases: TGTGCCATCAGTGGCGGGGGGACAGCTAACTATGGCTACACCTTC. This translates into CAISGGGTANYGYTF.

V gene TRBV7-2 combines with J gene TRBJ1-5; no clear D. Trimming left V 3 bases short and J 5 bases short, with 8 bases between. The germline V gene encodes CDR1 SGHTA and CDR2 FQGNSA. The CDR3 has 13 residues. CDR3 loop: CASSFDGDQPQHF. The DNA of the CDR3 is TGTGCCAGCAGCTTTGACGGAGATCAGCCCCAGCATTTT.

The V call is TRBV5-6, the J call TRBJ1-2; D unresolved. Germline CDR1 SGHDT, CDR2 YYEEEE. V lost 0 bases and J 2 bases, leaving 14 bases between the germline ends. The CDR3 spans 16 residues. DNA of the CDR3: TGTGCCAGCAGCTTGGAGGCCTTCGAGAGGAACTATGGCTACACCTTC. It translates to CASSLEAFERNYGYTF.